A selection of T cell receptor beta chains follows, all from one sample in a study of Graves' ophthalmopathy and Graves' hyperthyroidism. TCRdb reanalysed the multiplex PCR reads using MiXCR and keeps one entry per CDR3 protein. The sample contains about 400,000 distinct CDR3 sequences, approximately 20% of which appear only once. The sample was peripheral blood. The receptor set was obtained from a woman aged 18-29 years with Graves' ophthalmopathy. CDR3s include the opening cysteine and the closing phenylalanine or tryptophan. The D gene is left open where the match is weak. The size of a clone is reported for some rows only, either as once, few or many, or as a class for expanded clones.

D: TRBD1; J: TRBJ2-7; V: TRBV6-5; size: many; DNA: TGTGCCAGCAGTTACATGCCCCAGGGGGCCTCCTACGAGCAGTACTTC; CDR3: CASSYMPQGASYEQYF
D: TRBD2; J: TRBJ2-5; V: TRBV28; size: .; DNA: TGTGCCAGCAGTTCCCCTGCGGGACTAGCGGGAGAGACCCAGTACTTC; CDR3: CASSSPAGLAGETQYF
D: .; J: TRBJ1-5; V: TRBV5-5; size: many; DNA: TGTGCCAGCAGCTCGGGGCTCCTCGGCGGCAATCAGCCCCAGCATTTT; CDR3: CASSSGLLGGNQPQHF
D: .; J: TRBJ1-2; V: TRBV6-5; size: many; DNA: TGTGCCAGCAGTTACTCTAAGCCCGAGCACTATGGCTACACCTTC; CDR3: CASSYSKPEHYGYTF
D: .; J: TRBJ2-7; V: TRBV29-1; size: many; DNA: TGCAGCGTCTCCGACTCACCCTACGAGCAGTACTTC; CDR3: CSVSDSPYEQYF
D: TRBD1; J: TRBJ2-2; V: TRBV5-1; size: .; DNA: TGCGCCAGCAGCTTACTTCCGGGACAGGGGAACACCGGGGAGCTGTTTTTT; CDR3: CASSLLPGQGNTGELFF
D: .; J: TRBJ1-3; V: TRBV6-5; size: many; DNA: TGTGCCAGCAGTTTTGGGACGGATGGAAACACCATATATTTT; CDR3: CASSFGTDGNTIYF
D: TRBD2; J: TRBJ2-5; V: TRBV6-5; size: many; DNA: TGTGCCAGTTTCCCAGCGGGAGGCCCCCGACCTGAGACCCAGTACTTC; CDR3: CASFPAGGPRPETQYF
D: .; J: TRBJ1-5; V: TRBV19; size: many; DNA: TGTGCCAGTAGTATAGGCAGGGAGACGCCCCAGCATTTT; CDR3: CASSIGRETPQHF
D: .; J: TRBJ1-1; V: TRBV6-5; size: few; DNA: TGTGCCAGCAGTTACGCCGAGGGTCAGGGGAACACTGAAGCTTTCTTT; CDR3: CASSYAEGQGNTEAFF
D: .; J: TRBJ1-6; V: TRBV30; size: .; DNA: TGTGCCTGGCAGACTTACGCAGATTCACCCCTCCACTTT; CDR3: CAWQTYADSPLHF
D: TRBD2; J: TRBJ2-4; V: TRBV4-1; size: .; DNA: TGCGCCAGCAGCCAAGATTTGCCCGAGACTAGCGGGACCTTAGCCAAAAACATTCAGTACTTC; CDR3: CASSQDLPETSGTLAKNIQYF
D: .; J: TRBJ2-7; V: TRBV6-1; size: .; DNA: TGTGCCAGCATGGTGAGCGGAGATGCCTACGAGCAGTACTTC; CDR3: CASMVSGDAYEQYF
D: .; J: TRBJ2-7; V: TRBV25-1; size: many; DNA: TGTGCCAGCAGTGATTGGGGTGGGGAGCAGTACTTC; CDR3: CASSDWGGEQYF
D: TRBD1; J: TRBJ1-1; V: TRBV19; size: many; DNA: TGTGCCAGTAGTGTCTCGACAGGGTGGGGGAACACTGAAGCTTTCTTT; CDR3: CASSVSTGWGNTEAFF
D: .; J: TRBJ2-7; V: TRBV7-2; size: many; DNA: TGTGCCAGCAGCTATTATACAGGGTCCTACGAGCAGTACTTC; CDR3: CASSYYTGSYEQYF
D: TRBD1; J: TRBJ1-2; V: TRBV19; size: many; DNA: TGTGCCAGTAGTCCCTGGGGACAGCTCAATCTCCTCGGCAACTATGGCTACACCTTC; CDR3: CASSPWGQLNLLGNYGYTF
D: .; J: TRBJ1-1; V: TRBV12-3/TRBV12-4; size: many; DNA: TGTGCCAGCAGCCGCGCCGTTGGGCAAGAAGCTTTCTTT; CDR3: CASSRAVGQEAFF
D: TRBD2; J: TRBJ2-2; V: TRBV7-3; size: many; DNA: TGTGCCACCCGGGGAACTAGCGGGAGGAAGTCCGGGGAGCTGTTTTTT; CDR3: CATRGTSGRKSGELFF
D: TRBD2; J: TRBJ2-7; V: TRBV20-1; size: many; DNA: TGCAGTGCTAGAGGGATATTTAGCGGGGGTGGGATGGAGCAGTACTTC; CDR3: CSARGIFSGGGMEQYF
D: .; J: TRBJ1-6; V: TRBV2; size: many; DNA: TGTGCCAGCAGTGCCGGTTGGGAGGGTTCACCCCTCCACTTT; CDR3: CASSAGWEGSPLHF
D: .; J: TRBJ1-1; V: TRBV12-5; size: many; DNA: TGTGCTAGTGGCCGGACAGTTAACACTGAAGCTTTCTTT; CDR3: CASGRTVNTEAFF
D: TRBD1; J: TRBJ1-2; V: TRBV12-3/TRBV12-4; size: many; DNA: TGTGCCAGCAATGATGGACAGGGTTGGGGCTACACCTTC; CDR3: CASNDGQGWGYTF
D: .; J: TRBJ2-5; V: TRBV15; size: many; DNA: TGTGCCACCAGCCCCCCGACGGGAGTTAGAGAGACCCAGTACTTC; CDR3: CATSPPTGVRETQYF
D: .; J: TRBJ2-7; V: TRBV7-9; size: .; DNA: TGTGCCAGCAGCTTAGCGAGGGACTCCTACGAGCAGTACTTC; CDR3: CASSLARDSYEQYF
D: TRBD1; J: TRBJ1-5; V: TRBV6-1; size: many; DNA: TGTGCCAGCAGTCTGGGGACAGCTCGCAATCAGCCCCAGCATTTT; CDR3: CASSLGTARNQPQHF
D: TRBD1; J: TRBJ1-2; V: TRBV6-1; size: .; DNA: TGTGCCAGCAGTGCAACAGGGGTAGGGTATGGCTACACCTTC; CDR3: CASSATGVGYGYTF
D: .; J: TRBJ1-6; V: TRBV11-2; size: many; DNA: TGTGCCAGCAGCCTAAAGGCGAATAATTCACCCCTCCACTTT; CDR3: CASSLKANNSPLHF
D: .; J: TRBJ2-6; V: TRBV11-2; size: many; DNA: TGTGCCAGCGCGGCCAGGGGGGCTGGGACCTCTGGGGCCAACGTCCTGACTTTC; CDR3: CASAARGAGTSGANVLTF
D: .; J: TRBJ2-3; V: TRBV20-1; size: .; DNA: TGCAGTTCTCAGGGGCCCCACGACACAGATACGCAGTATTTT; CDR3: CSSQGPHDTDTQYF
D: .; J: TRBJ1-5; V: TRBV19; size: .; DNA: TGTGCCAGTAGTATAGATCTCTCCAGGGAGGTCAATCAGCCCCAGCATTTT; CDR3: CASSIDLSREVNQPQHF
D: .; J: TRBJ2-5; V: TRBV12-3/TRBV12-4; size: many; DNA: TGTGCCAGCCAGTCCTCCTGGGGCCTCGAGACCCAGTACTTC; CDR3: CASQSSWGLETQYF
D: TRBD2; J: TRBJ2-7; V: TRBV19; size: many; DNA: TGTGCCAGTAGCGGGGAAGCGGGGTTAGCCGGCGAGCAGTACTTC; CDR3: CASSGEAGLAGEQYF
D: .; J: TRBJ1-5; V: TRBV6-1; size: many; DNA: TGTGCCAGCAGTGAGTGGGGGGCTAGCAATCAGCCCCAGCATTTT; CDR3: CASSEWGASNQPQHF
D: .; J: TRBJ1-1; V: TRBV18; size: few; DNA: TGTGCCAGCTCACCATTGGACGTCATCTCCACTGAAGCTTTCTTT; CDR3: CASSPLDVISTEAFF
D: .; J: TRBJ1-2; V: TRBV5-4; size: many; DNA: TGTGCCAGCAGCTTAGGAGAGCGGACAACTGGTAACTATGGCTACACCTTC; CDR3: CASSLGERTTGNYGYTF
D: TRBD1; J: TRBJ2-7; V: TRBV6-1; size: many; DNA: TGTGCCAGCAGTGTCCGGGACCCGTCCGACAGGGTTTACTACGAGCAGTACTTC; CDR3: CASSVRDPSDRVYYEQYF
D: .; J: TRBJ1-5; V: TRBV5-8; size: few; DNA: TGTGCCAGCAGCTCGGGCCTAAGAGGAAATCAGCCCCAGCATTTT; CDR3: CASSSGLRGNQPQHF
D: .; J: TRBJ1-2; V: TRBV28; size: many; DNA: TGTGCCAGCAGTTTCGGGACAAACTATGGCTACACCTTC; CDR3: CASSFGTNYGYTF
D: .; J: TRBJ2-2; V: TRBV6-1; size: many; DNA: TGTGCCAGCAGCCAAGGGTTCACCGGGGAGCTGTTTTTT; CDR3: CASSQGFTGELFF
D: TRBD1; J: TRBJ2-7; V: TRBV24-1; size: .; DNA: TGTGCCACCCAGGATCATGGGACAGAAGCCTACGAGCAGTACTTC; CDR3: CATQDHGTEAYEQYF
D: TRBD2; J: TRBJ2-5; V: TRBV30; size: many; DNA: TGTGCCTGGAGTGTATCCGGACTAGCCCAAGAGACCCAGTACTTC; CDR3: CAWSVSGLAQETQYF
D: TRBD1; J: TRBJ1-5; V: TRBV6-2/TRBV6-3; size: many; DNA: TGTGCCAGCAGGCTCAACAGGGGTGGTATCCATCAGCCCCAGCATTTT; CDR3: CASRLNRGGIHQPQHF
D: TRBD1; J: TRBJ1-1; V: TRBV29-1; size: many; DNA: TGCAGCGCCCGGACAGGGCGAGCGAAAGCTTTCTTT; CDR3: CSARTGRAKAFF
D: .; J: TRBJ1-5; V: TRBV4-3; size: many; DNA: TGCGCCAGCAGCCAAGACAGGGTCGACGGAGTTAGCAATCAGCCCCAGCATTTT; CDR3: CASSQDRVDGVSNQPQHF
D: .; J: TRBJ1-2; V: TRBV6-2/TRBV6-3; size: many; DNA: TGTGCCAGCAGACGGGGTTCTAACTATGGCTACACCTTC; CDR3: CASRRGSNYGYTF
D: .; J: TRBJ1-2; V: TRBV12-3/TRBV12-4; size: many; DNA: TGTGCCAGCAGTTTCAGGGTCGGCTACACCTTC; CDR3: CASSFRVGYTF
D: .; J: TRBJ1-2; V: TRBV28; size: many; DNA: TGTGCCAGCAGCCGGACGGGTGGGGGGTATGGCTACACCTTC; CDR3: CASSRTGGGYGYTF
D: .; J: TRBJ2-5; V: TRBV30; size: many; DNA: TGTGCCTGGAGTAGGGGGGGGGGCGAGACCCAGTACTTC; CDR3: CAWSRGGGETQYF
D: .; J: TRBJ1-1; V: TRBV20-1; size: many; DNA: TGCAGTGCTAGTGAGGACGGTCCGAACACTGAAGCTTTCTTT; CDR3: CSASEDGPNTEAFF
D: .; J: TRBJ1-3; V: TRBV28; size: many; DNA: TGTGCCAGCAAAGATCCAGGGCGATCTGGAAACACCATATATTTT; CDR3: CASKDPGRSGNTIYF
D: .; J: TRBJ1-1; V: TRBV15; size: many; DNA: TGTGCCACCAGCAGAGATCGGGGTGGTACTGAAGCTTTCTTT; CDR3: CATSRDRGGTEAFF
D: TRBD2; J: TRBJ2-5; V: TRBV24-1; size: many; DNA: TGTGCCACCAGTGATTATCTTGCGGGGGGTCGAGAAGAGACCCAGTACTTC; CDR3: CATSDYLAGGREETQYF